Shown below are 10 T cell receptor beta chains from a single sample sequenced in a study of response to subunit inactivated influenza vaccine (dated by TCRdb to between 2017 and 2018). Libraries came from RT-PCR. Sequencing was performed on an Illumina HiSeq 2500. The raw public reads went through TCRdb reprocessing: fastp at Q25, MiXCR clone calling, in-frame beta chains kept. Rows are combined by CDR3 protein, so each entry shows the most common genes and DNA. For this sample the table gives 700,000 to 900,000 distinct CDR3 sequences, of which 21% were detected only once. The ten largest account for more than 8.5% of the sample. This material consisted of PBMCs from blood, taken 5 to 6 days after vaccination. These receptors originate from a man between 45 and 60 years old who received an inactivated influenza vaccine. Donor details come from another sample of the same person, matched by shared clones.

This clonotype was detected only a few times. The rearrangement uses TRBV24-1 and TRBJ2-1; no firm D call. Germline V gene lookup returns CDR1 KGHDR and CDR2 SFDVKD. The CDR3 extends over 14 amino acids. Trimming shortened V by 9 bases and J by 6 bases, and 17 bases separated the two germline ends. The CDR3 DNA sequence: TGTGCCACCCGCGACACACTAAGCACCAATGAGCAGTTCTTC. Its translation: CATRDTLSTNEQFF.

In this sample, this clonotype turned up a few times. The rearrangement links TRBV9 to TRBJ2-1, with D unresolved. V lost 0 bases and J 3 bases, leaving 10 bases between the germline ends. This CDR3 contains 15 residues. Germline V gene sequence: CDR1 SGDLS, CDR2 YYNGEE. The CDR3 reads CASSVAVSGYNEQFF. The CDR3 nucleotides are TGTGCCAGCAGCGTAGCGGTCTCAGGCTACAATGAGCAGTTCTTC.

This clonotype was observed a single time. The rearrangement joins TRBV6-2 or TRBV6-3 to TRBJ2-7, with D perhaps matching TRBD2 (6 bases). Trimming took off 5 bases at V and 2 bases at J, with 16 bases between the two ends. This CDR3 is built from 15 residues. The germline gives CDR1 MNHEY, CDR2 SVGEGT. The CDR3 here is CASSQTAGATYEQYF. The CDR3 coding sequence is TGTGCCAGCAGTCAAACAGCGGGCGCCACCTACGAGCAGTACTTC.

This clonotype was seen a few times. The chain is built from TRBV11-2 and TRBJ2-3; possibly TRBD1 or TRBD2 for D (5 bases each). CDR3 size: 15 residues. V was clipped by 5 bases and J by 2 bases, with 14 bases between them. Germline V lookup: CDR1 SGHAT, CDR2 FQNNGV. CDR3: CASSETGAPTDTQYF. CDR3 nucleotides: TGTGCCAGCAGCGAGACCGGGGCGCCCACAGATACGCAGTATTTT.

The genes are TRBV5-1 and TRBJ1-2; the match to TRBD1 covers 10 bases. CDR3 length: 16 residues. V gave up 0 bases and J gave up 2 bases; unmatched junction bases: 4. Per the germline V gene, CDR1 is SGHRS and CDR2 is YFSETQ. This CDR3 reads CASSLGQGALNYGYTF. CDR3 sequence (DNA): TGCGCCAGCAGCTTGGGACAGGGGGCCTTAAACTATGGCTACACCTTC.

The chain carries TRBV6-1 and TRBJ2-2; no reliable D call. Germline V gene sequence: CDR1 MNHNS, CDR2 SASEGT. V shed 7 bases and J shed 1 base, with 10 bases lying between them. The CDR3 has 14 amino acids. Here the CDR3 reads CASKDPGNTGELFF. Here the CDR3 DNA reads TGTGCCAGCAAGGATCCAGGGAACACCGGGGAGCTGTTTTTT.

The chain joins TRBV4-2 to TRBJ2-1; D is unresolved. The germline gives CDR1 LGHNA, CDR2 YNFKEQ. The CDR3 sequence is 16 residues long. V was shortened by 1 base and J by 6 bases, with 16 bases between the two germline ends. The CDR3 nucleotides are TGTGCCAGCAGCCAAGGCCGGACGAGGCCAATCAATGAGCAGTTCTTC. Protein product: CASSQGRTRPINEQFF.

The table lists this clonotype with a few counts. The rearrangement links TRBV30 to TRBJ1-5; D remains ambiguous. CDR1 and CDR2 from the germline V gene are GTSNPN and SVGIG (reference sequence). The V end was cut by 3 bases, the J end by 0 bases, with 3 bases between. The CDR3 totals 12 residues. In DNA, the CDR3 is TGTGCCTGGAGGCATAGCAATCAGCCCCAGCATTTT. It encodes CAWRHSNQPQHF.

Turning to this clonotype: Likely a read error: the CDR3 ends without its conserved phenylalanine or tryptophan. The gene calls are TRBV12-3 or TRBV12-4 and TRBJ2-2; 8 nucleotides agree with TRBD2. J lost 3 bases, V lost 7 bases, and 4 bases had no gene match. The CDR3 sequence is 14 residues long. The CDR3 loop is CASKRGRDTGELFL. In DNA form, the CDR3 reads TGTGCCAGCAAGCGGGGGCGTGACACCGGGGAGCTGTTTCTT.

Only one count was recorded for this clonotype. This chain joins TRBV6-1 and TRBJ2-2, with 7 bases that match TRBD2. Germline V CDR1 and CDR2: MNHNS, SASEGT. This CDR3 spans 16 amino acids. The V and J ends lost 4 bases and 1 base, in that order; junction bases with no gene match: 6. The CDR3 nucleotides read TGTGCCAGCAGTGTAGCCGGCGGGAGGAACACCGGGGAGCTGTTTTTT. Translation: CASSVAGGRNTGELFF.